Following are 27 T cell receptor beta chains from one sample sequenced in a study of T-cell memory formation after mild COVID-19. TCRdb re-analysed the 5' RACE reads in MiXCR, keeping a single row per CDR3 protein. The data hold about 140,000 distinct CDR3 sequences, with 14% to 15% observed a single time. The sequenced material came from PBMCs or a T cell subset sorted from them (not recorded which). The receptors shown here come from an adult woman who had mild COVID-19 (a few samples of this study predate the infection). Cell type and time point are not known.

The V gene is TRBV13, the J gene TRBJ1-1; no firm D call. The CDR3 has 12 amino acids. The V end lost 4 bases, the J end lost 3 bases, and 6 bases lay between the germline ends. The V gene's germline CDR1 is PRHDT and CDR2 FYEKMQ (reference sequence). CDR3 in amino acids: CASSSGDTEAFF. CDR3 bases: TGTGCCAGCAGCTCAGGAGACACTGAAGCTTTCTTT.

The chain couples TRBV6-5 to TRBJ1-2, with TRBD1 matching 10 bases. This CDR3 is built from 14 residues. From germline, CDR1 is MNHEY and CDR2 SVGAGI. V lost 8 bases to trimming and J lost 7 bases; unmatched junction nucleotides: 10. The CDR3 loop is CASATGGRGGGYTF. The CDR3 DNA reads TGTGCCAGCGCGACAGGGGGCAGAGGTGGTGGCTACACCTTC.

This clonotype was found many times. The rearrangement joins TRBV7-3 to TRBJ2-5; 7 positions match TRBD1. The CDR3 runs to 14 residues. Trimming cost V 5 bases and J 2 bases; bases outside gene matches: 5. The germline CDR1 and CDR2 sequences are SGHTA and FQGTGA. The CDR3 DNA reads TGTGCCAGCAGCCCAACGGACAGGCAAGAGACCCAGTACTTC. It encodes CASSPTDRQETQYF.

The chain combines TRBV3-1 with TRBJ2-2; unclear D gene. The CDR3 spans 14 residues. V was clipped by 4 bases and J by 7 bases, with 13 bases between them. Germline lookup yields CDR1 LGHDT and CDR2 YNNKEL (reference sequence). This CDR3 is CASSPRIGNGELFF. The CDR3 DNA reads as TGTGCCAGCAGCCCACGCATAGGGAACGGGGAGCTGTTTTTT.

This clonotype showed up just a few times. The chain recombines TRBV15 with TRBJ1-2; D is uncertain. V lost 4 bases and J lost 3, with 15 bases in between. This CDR3 contains 15 residues. From germline, CDR1 is LNHNV and CDR2 YYDKDF (reference sequence). As DNA, the CDR3 is TGTGCCACCAGCACAAGGACCTTGGCACACTATGGCTACACCTTC. It specifies CATSTRTLAHYGYTF.

This clonotype was counted a few times. The chain carries TRBV7-2 and TRBJ2-7; 7 bases match TRBD1. V was pared by 4 bases and J by 0 bases, with 6 bases of the junction left unmatched. Germline values: CDR1 SGHTA, CDR2 FQGNSA. The CDR3 spans 15 residues. The CDR3 is CASSSTGQSSYEQYF. CDR3 nucleotide sequence: TGTGCCAGCAGCTCGACGGGACAGTCCTCCTACGAGCAGTACTTC.

The rearrangement uses TRBV6-5 and TRBJ2-7, with 7 bases identical to TRBD2. J lost 6 bases, V lost 0 bases, and 8 bases had no gene match. CDR3 length: 15 residues. Germline V CDR1 and CDR2: MNHEY, SVGAGI. CDR3 residues: CASSYSNLAESEQYF. The CDR3 nucleotides read TGTGCCAGCAGTTACTCGAATCTAGCGGAGAGCGAGCAGTACTTC.

This clonotype was seen a handful of times. V gene TRBV27 combines with J gene TRBJ2-7, with 8 bases that match TRBD1. V lost 1 base, J lost 5 bases, and 7 bases stayed unmatched. Germline CDR1 is MNHEY and CDR2 is SMNVEV (reference sequence). CDR3 length: 15 residues. The CDR3 protein is CASSLYQGARDEQYF. The CDR3 bases are TGTGCCAGCAGTTTATACCAGGGGGCGAGGGACGAGCAGTACTTC.

V usage is TRBV4-2 and J usage is TRBJ2-1, with D possibly TRBD2 on 5 matching bases. Looked up from germline, CDR1 is LGHNA and CDR2 is YNFKEQ. V was clipped by 0 bases and J by 1 base, with 7 bases between them. The CDR3 has 15 residues. The CDR3 nucleotides are TGTGCCAGCAGCCAAGATTGGACTTCCTACAATGAGCAGTTCTTC. Translation: CASSQDWTSYNEQFF.

V gene TRBV5-6 combines with J gene TRBJ1-2, with 8 bases fitting TRBD1. Germline V CDR1 and CDR2: SGHDT, YYEEEE. This CDR3 has 13 amino acids. J gave up 8 bases and V 4 bases, and 7 bases lay outside the gene matches. The CDR3: CASSLQGARGYTF. CDR3 sequence (DNA): TGTGCCAGCAGCCTCCAGGGGGCGAGGGGCTACACCTTC.

This clonotype was detected only a few times. This chain joins TRBV7-9 and TRBJ1-1, with TRBD1 matching 7 bases. V lost 6 bases and J lost 10; bases outside the gene matches: 5. In germline, CDR1 is SEHNR, CDR2 FQNEAQ (reference sequence). The CDR3 length is 11 residues. CDR3 sequence: CASRPRQGAFF. Written as DNA, the CDR3 is TGTGCCAGCAGGCCAAGACAGGGAGCTTTCTTT.

V gene TRBV7-8 combines with J gene TRBJ2-1; 9 bases line up with TRBD1. This CDR3 has 16 residues. Germline CDR1 reads SGHVS; CDR2 reads FQNEAQ. The V and J ends lost 5 bases and 7 bases, in that order; junction bases with no gene match: 12. The CDR3 DNA follows: TGTGCCAGCAGCCTCTGGGGGACAGGGTTTTCGAATGAGCAGTTCTTC. It encodes CASSLWGTGFSNEQFF.

The rearrangement links TRBV9 to TRBJ1-3, with D possibly matching TRBD1 (6 bases). Germline V gene sequence: CDR1 SGDLS, CDR2 YYNGEE. This CDR3 is built from 13 residues. Trimming stripped 3 bases from V and 3 bases from J, with 7 bases between. This CDR3 is CASSEGDGNTIYF. CDR3 bases: TGTGCCAGCAGCGAGGGGGATGGAAACACCATATATTTT. The full variable domain, with the rest looked up from reference TRBV9 and TRBJ1-3, is DSGVTQTPKHLITATGQRVTLRCSPRSGDLSVYWYQQSLDQGLQFLIQYYNGEERAKGNILERFSAQQFPDLHSELNLSSLELGDSALYFCASSEGDGNTIYFGEGSWLTVV.

This clonotype was seen a handful of times. V gene TRBV19 combines with J gene TRBJ1-1; D gene ambiguous. Per the germline V gene, CDR1 is LNHDA and CDR2 is SQIVND (reference sequence). The CDR3 runs 14 residues. Between the trimmed V and J ends, which lost 5 bases and 1 base, there was a span of 11 bases. This chain's CDR3 is CASSVPSGNTEAFF. CDR3 sequence (DNA): TGTGCCAGTAGTGTACCCTCGGGGAACACTGAAGCTTTCTTT.

This clonotype was counted at least ten times. The V gene is TRBV7-8, the J gene TRBJ2-1; no firm D call. The CDR3 has 16 amino acids. CDR1 is SGHVS, CDR2 FQNEAQ, per germline. Deletions cut 2 bases from V and 0 bases from J, with 11 bases between. As DNA, the CDR3 is TGTGCCAGCAGCTTATTCGATTACCACTCCTACAATGAGCAGTTCTTC. Protein sequence: CASSLFDYHSYNEQFF. Based on the CDR3 plus reference TRBV7-8 and TRBJ2-1, the full variable domain is GAGVSQSPRYKVAKRGQDVALRCDPISGHVSLFWYQQALGQGPEFLTYFQNEAQLDKSGLPSDRFFAERPEGSVSTLKIQRTQQEDSAVYLCASSLFDYHSYNEQFFGPGTRLTVL.

The sample holds a few counts of this clonotype. The chain joins TRBV7-9 to TRBJ1-2; D is possibly TRBD1 (6 bases). Germline V gene data show CDR1 as SEHNR and CDR2 as FQNEAQ (reference sequence). This CDR3 spans 14 amino acids. Deletions cut 1 base from V and 2 bases from J, with 8 bases between. The CDR3 coding sequence is TGTGCCAGCAGCTTAGTTGGGACAAACTATGGCTACACCTTC. Protein: CASSLVGTNYGYTF.

This clonotype has more than one count but fewer than ten. This chain uses TRBV20-1 with TRBJ2-1, with unresolved D. Germline V gene sequence: CDR1 DFQATT, CDR2 SNEGSKA (reference sequence). The CDR3 length is 13 residues. CDR3 region: CSRPGRSYNEQFF. The CDR3 region has the DNA TGCAGCCGCCCTGGCCGCTCCTACAATGAGCAGTTCTTC.

This clonotype has a handful of counts. The chain joins TRBV27 to TRBJ2-1; D not resolved. This CDR3 is 14 amino acids long. CDR1 and CDR2 from the germline V gene are MNHEY and SMNVEV (reference sequence). The V and J ends lost 8 bases and 7 bases respectively, with 18 bases between them. The CDR3 protein is CASGSPPGLNEQFF. For the CDR3, the DNA is TGTGCCAGCGGCTCCCCGCCGGGCCTGAATGAGCAGTTCTTC.

The V gene is TRBV30, the J gene TRBJ2-7; D is undetermined. There are 11 residues in the CDR3. Trimming pared 5 bases from V and 4 bases from J, leaving 9 bases between. Germline values: CDR1 GTSNPN, CDR2 SVGIG (reference sequence). The CDR3 protein is CAWLIGYEQYF. The CDR3 region has the DNA TGTGCCTGGCTTATTGGGTACGAGCAGTACTTC.

This clonotype has just a few counts. The CDR3 protein is CATSRDWGGAAWEQFF. As DNA, the CDR3 is TGTGCCACCAGCAGAGATTGGGGCGGGGCTGCCTGGGAGCAGTTCTTC. This chain uses TRBV15 with TRBJ2-1, with D tentatively TRBD2 (6 bases). CDR3 size: 16 residues. Between the trimmed V and J ends, which lost 0 bases and 10 bases, there was a span of 19 bases. Germline loops: CDR1 LNHNV, CDR2 YYDKDF (reference sequence).

The V call is TRBV3-1, the J call TRBJ1-1; D ambiguous. Trimming took off 0 bases at V and 0 bases at J, with 8 bases between the two ends. This CDR3 is built from 15 residues. The germline V gene has CDR1 LGHDT and CDR2 YNNKEL (reference sequence). CDR3 bases: TGTGCCAGCAGCCAAGATGGTGGCCTGAACACTGAAGCTTTCTTT. This sequence encodes CASSQDGGLNTEAFF.

This clonotype came up many times. The J gene is TRBJ2-3, the V gene TRBV4-1; 8 bases agree with TRBD2. J lost 2 bases, V lost 3 bases, and 7 bases had no gene match. Germline loops: CDR1 MGHRA, CDR2 YSYEKL. The CDR3 extends over 16 amino acids. The CDR3 DNA sequence: TGCGCCAGCAGCCATGCCACTAGCGGATACACAGATACGCAGTATTTT. Its protein product is CASSHATSGYTDTQYF.

The chain carries TRBV4-1 and TRBJ2-7, with D maybe TRBD2 (6 bases). The CDR3 spans 13 residues. Germline CDR1 is MGHRA and CDR2 is YSYEKL. Deletions cut 2 bases from V and 6 bases from J, with 11 bases between. CDR3 nucleotides: TGCGCCAGCAGCCAATCGATGGGGGGCGAGCAGTACTTC. Protein sequence: CASSQSMGGEQYF.

This clonotype was recorded at least ten times. The chain is built from TRBV7-8 and TRBJ1-4, with 8 bases aligning to TRBD1. V shed 2 bases and J 6 bases; nucleotides not matched to a gene: 8. This CDR3 is 16 amino acids long. CDR1 and CDR2 (germline): SGHVS, FQNEAQ. The CDR3 nucleotides read TGTGCCAGCAGCTTATCCTGGGGACAGGTGGATGAAAAACTGTTTTTT. Protein sequence: CASSLSWGQVDEKLFF.

There are a few counts of this clonotype. This sequence joins TRBV7-9 and TRBJ2-3; TRBD2 matches 7 bases. This CDR3 has 15 amino acids. Germline CDR1 SEHNR, CDR2 FQNEAQ (reference sequence). The V gene end was trimmed by 3 bases and the J gene end by 2 bases; junction bases not matched to a gene: 5. CDR3 in amino acids: CASSLGGRITDTQYF. The CDR3 DNA sequence: TGTGCCAGCAGCTTGGGCGGGAGAATCACAGATACGCAGTATTTT.

This rearrangement joins TRBV7-9 to TRBJ2-7; D is unclear. Germline-derived CDR1 and CDR2 are SEHNR and FQNEAQ (reference sequence). The CDR3 extends over 12 amino acids. The V and J ends lost 5 bases and 3 bases respectively, with 8 bases between them. The CDR3 loop is CASSADLYEQYF. Here the CDR3 DNA reads TGTGCCAGCAGCGCGGACCTCTACGAGCAGTACTTC.

This clonotype came up a few times. This chain uses TRBV24-1 with TRBJ2-1; D is perhaps TRBD1 (5 bases). V dropped 3 bases and J dropped 0 bases, with 11 bases sitting between them. The germline gives CDR1 KGHDR, CDR2 SFDVKD. The CDR3 consists of 16 residues. CDR3 protein: CATSDRPQGSYNEQFF. The CDR3, as DNA: TGTGCCACCAGTGATCGTCCCCAGGGCTCCTACAATGAGCAGTTCTTC.